This T cell receptor (beta chain) was captured in a study of cytomegalovirus exposure and HLA in healthy donors. Regarding the study as a whole: The study labeled 164 TCR beta chains cytomegalovirus-associated. Subsequent analysis of the 120 or so validation repertoires found a tendency for first-cohort TCR clusters to co-occur.

The CDR3 runs 13 residues. CDR1 and CDR2 (germline): WSHSY, SAAADI. The V and J ends lost 7 bases and 2 bases respectively, with 9 bases between them. About this clone itself: The antigen is undetermined.

Separation from the 666-subject first cohort characterized the approximately 130-subject validation cohort, to which the donors belonged. The data were produced by immunoSEQ multiplex PCR, yet TCRdb's version contains in-frame clones alone and is incomplete. Here the sample spans more than 95,000 clones, around nine tenths being singletons. V usage is TRBV10-2 and J usage is TRBJ1-5; D gene unclear. This clonotype originated in a woman aged 18-29 years in good health and CMV-seronegative. The sample consisted of PBMCs. The CDR3 region is CASNGEGNQPQHF. The CDR3 nucleotides are TGCGCCAGCAACGGGGAGGGCAATCAGCCCCAGCATTTT.